These T cell receptor beta chains were read from a single sample in a study of cytomegalovirus exposure and HLA in healthy donors. Using immunoSEQ multiplex PCR, the repertoire was profiled, and TCRdb retains in-frame clones only, with some absent. The sample includes approximately 150,000 clones, around nine tenths of them seen just once. Specimen: PBMCs. The receptor set was obtained from a man aged 18 to 35 in good health and CMV-seropositive. Both conserved end residues are part of each CDR3. Each record gives: J gene, V gene, clone size, D gene, CDR3 protein, CDR3 DNA. The D gene is left open where the match is weak. Size tells how often a clone was seen (once, few, many) or the class of an expanded clone, and some rows leave it out.

j_gene: TRBJ1-3; v_gene: TRBV28; abundance: -; d_gene: -; CDR3aa: CASSAGSRNTIYF; CDR3nt: TGTGCCAGCAGTGCCGGGAGCCGAAACACCATATATTTT
j_gene: TRBJ2-7; v_gene: TRBV7-8; abundance: -; d_gene: -; CDR3aa: CASSLDPGLASYEQYF; CDR3nt: TGTGCCAGCAGCTTGGACCCCGGCCTAGCGTCCTACGAGCAGTACTTC
j_gene: TRBJ1-2; v_gene: TRBV6-5; abundance: -; d_gene: -; CDR3aa: CASSYAQADYTF; CDR3nt: TGTGCCAGCAGTTACGCGCAGGCCGACTACACCTTC
j_gene: TRBJ2-3; v_gene: TRBV5-1; abundance: -; d_gene: TRBD2; CDR3aa: CASSLRGGVDTQYF; CDR3nt: TGCGCCAGCAGCCTCCGGGGGGGTGTAGATACGCAGTATTTT
j_gene: TRBJ1-5; v_gene: TRBV19; abundance: -; d_gene: -; CDR3aa: CATSFQGLGQPQHF; CDR3nt: TGTGCCACTTCCTTCCAGGGGCTAGGGCAGCCCCAGCATTTT
j_gene: TRBJ2-5; v_gene: TRBV6-6; abundance: -; d_gene: TRBD2; CDR3aa: CASSPSGTAGETQYF; CDR3nt: TGTGCCAGCAGTCCTAGCGGGACGGCCGGGGAGACCCAGTACTTC
j_gene: TRBJ2-7; v_gene: TRBV7-2; abundance: -; d_gene: TRBD2; CDR3aa: CASSLGWTSGDYSYEQYF; CDR3nt: TGTGCCAGCAGCTTAGGATGGACTAGCGGGGACTACTCCTACGAGCAGTACTTC
j_gene: TRBJ1-4; v_gene: TRBV2; abundance: -; d_gene: -; CDR3aa: CASTSRENEKLFF; CDR3nt: TGTGCCAGCACTTCGCGGGAAAATGAAAAACTGTTTTTT
j_gene: TRBJ1-4; v_gene: TRBV7-9; abundance: -; d_gene: -; CDR3aa: CASSLGLTNEKLFF; CDR3nt: TGTGCCAGCAGCTTAGGACTGACTAATGAAAAACTGTTTTTT
j_gene: TRBJ2-7; v_gene: TRBV4-3; abundance: -; d_gene: TRBD2; CDR3aa: CASSQSASGSYEQYF; CDR3nt: TGCGCCAGCAGCCAGTCGGCTAGCGGTTCCTACGAGCAGTACTTC
j_gene: TRBJ2-7; v_gene: TRBV9; abundance: few; d_gene: TRBD1; CDR3aa: CASSEGTGDGEQYF; CDR3nt: TGTGCCAGCAGCGAGGGGACAGGGGACGGCGAGCAGTACTTC
j_gene: TRBJ2-5; v_gene: TRBV9; abundance: -; d_gene: -; CDR3aa: CASSVAVREETQYF; CDR3nt: TGTGCCAGCAGCGTAGCCGTCAGGGAAGAGACCCAGTACTTC
j_gene: TRBJ2-2; v_gene: TRBV6-6; abundance: -; d_gene: TRBD1; CDR3aa: CASSYYGQGGELFF; CDR3nt: TGTGCCAGCAGTTACTACGGACAGGGCGGGGAGCTGTTTTTT
j_gene: TRBJ1-2; v_gene: TRBV4-1; abundance: -; d_gene: -; CDR3aa: CASSQEVRGGQTNYGYTF; CDR3nt: TGCGCCAGCAGCCAAGAAGTCCGGGGGGGACAAACGAACTATGGCTACACCTTC
j_gene: TRBJ2-7; v_gene: TRBV5-3; abundance: -; d_gene: TRBD1; CDR3aa: CARSFRQGARYEQYF; CDR3nt: TGTGCCAGAAGCTTCCGACAGGGGGCGCGCTACGAGCAGTACTTC
j_gene: TRBJ1-2; v_gene: TRBV27; abundance: few; d_gene: TRBD1; CDR3aa: CASSSGGSGYGYTF; CDR3nt: TGTGCCAGCAGTTCAGGGGGCTCGGGCTATGGCTACACCTTC
j_gene: TRBJ2-1; v_gene: TRBV7-3; abundance: -; d_gene: TRBD2; CDR3aa: CASSLWASGSYSYNEQFF; CDR3nt: TGTGCCAGCAGCTTATGGGCTAGCGGGTCATACTCCTACAATGAGCAGTTCTTC
j_gene: TRBJ1-5; v_gene: TRBV6-4; abundance: -; d_gene: -; CDR3aa: CASSDSEGSQPQHF; CDR3nt: TGTGCCAGCAGTGACTCCGAAGGTAGCCAGCCCCAGCATTTT
j_gene: TRBJ2-7; v_gene: TRBV28; abundance: -; d_gene: -; CDR3aa: CASSLGGTASYEQYF; CDR3nt: TGTGCCAGCAGTTTAGGCGGGACAGCTTCCTACGAGCAGTACTTC
j_gene: TRBJ2-3; v_gene: TRBV5-4; abundance: once; d_gene: -; CDR3aa: CASSFGTDTQYF; CDR3nt: TGTGCCAGCAGCTTCGGGACAGATACGCAGTATTTT
j_gene: TRBJ2-3; v_gene: TRBV18; abundance: -; d_gene: -; CDR3aa: CASSPGAGLYGDTQYF; CDR3nt: TGTGCCAGCTCACCTGGCGCAGGCCTTTACGGAGATACGCAGTATTTT
j_gene: TRBJ1-2; v_gene: TRBV11-3; abundance: -; d_gene: -; CDR3aa: CASSLEAGGYTF; CDR3nt: TGTGCCAGCAGCTTAGAGGCGGGGGGCTACACCTTC
j_gene: TRBJ1-1; v_gene: TRBV15; abundance: -; d_gene: -; CDR3aa: CATSRDRGAYTEAFF; CDR3nt: TGTGCCACCAGCAGAGATCGGGGAGCTTACACTGAAGCTTTCTTT
j_gene: TRBJ2-1; v_gene: TRBV6-5; abundance: -; d_gene: TRBD1; CDR3aa: CASWDREYNEQFF; CDR3nt: TGTGCCAGTTGGGACAGGGAATACAATGAGCAGTTCTTC
j_gene: TRBJ1-1; v_gene: TRBV27; abundance: -; d_gene: -; CDR3aa: CASSRSTGTEAFF; CDR3nt: TGTGCCAGCAGTCGCTCAACAGGCACTGAAGCTTTCTTT
j_gene: TRBJ2-3; v_gene: TRBV27; abundance: -; d_gene: -; CDR3aa: CASSEGTTDTQYF; CDR3nt: TGTGCCAGCAGTGAGGGCACGACAGATACGCAGTATTTT
j_gene: TRBJ1-1; v_gene: TRBV7-3; abundance: -; d_gene: -; CDR3aa: CASSPQGGGTMNTEAFF; CDR3nt: TGTGCCAGCAGCCCTCAAGGTGGGGGGACCATGAACACTGAAGCTTTCTTT
j_gene: TRBJ2-5; v_gene: TRBV29-1; abundance: -; d_gene: TRBD1; CDR3aa: CSGGQGGTQYF; CDR3nt: TGCAGCGGGGGACAGGGGGGGACCCAGTACTTC
j_gene: TRBJ1-1; v_gene: TRBV7-3; abundance: -; d_gene: -; CDR3aa: CASSSTPGENTEAFF; CDR3nt: TGTGCCAGCAGCAGTACTCCCGGGGAGAACACTGAAGCTTTCTTT
j_gene: TRBJ2-7; v_gene: TRBV27; abundance: -; d_gene: TRBD2; CDR3aa: CASNYAPPEAGGSYEQYF; CDR3nt: TGTGCCAGCAATTACGCGCCACCAGAGGCGGGGGGATCCTACGAGCAGTACTTC
j_gene: TRBJ2-1; v_gene: TRBV7-2; abundance: -; d_gene: TRBD2; CDR3aa: CASSRTSGVGYEQFF; CDR3nt: TGTGCCAGCAGCAGGACTAGCGGGGTAGGCTATGAGCAGTTCTTC
j_gene: TRBJ1-1; v_gene: TRBV28; abundance: few; d_gene: TRBD1; CDR3aa: CASSLWGDRSNTEAFF; CDR3nt: TGTGCCAGCAGTTTATGGGGGGACAGGTCGAACACTGAAGCTTTCTTT
j_gene: TRBJ1-2; v_gene: TRBV20-1; abundance: -; d_gene: TRBD1; CDR3aa: CSARTGRGYTF; CDR3nt: TGCAGTGCTAGGACAGGGCGCGGCTACACCTTC
j_gene: TRBJ1-3; v_gene: TRBV4-1; abundance: -; d_gene: -; CDR3aa: CASSERSQGTGNTIYF; CDR3nt: TGCGCCAGCAGCGAACGATCTCAGGGGACTGGAAACACCATATATTTT
j_gene: TRBJ1-5; v_gene: TRBV27; abundance: -; d_gene: -; CDR3aa: CASSSGTSNQPQHF; CDR3nt: TGTGCCAGCAGTTCCGGGACAAGCAATCAGCCCCAGCATTTT
j_gene: TRBJ2-3; v_gene: TRBV6-5; abundance: once; d_gene: -; CDR3aa: CASSLLRTDTQYF; CDR3nt: TGTGCCAGCAGTCTACTTCGCACAGATACGCAGTATTTT
j_gene: TRBJ2-1; v_gene: TRBV29-1; abundance: -; d_gene: TRBD2; CDR3aa: CSVEAGAGGFTGQFF; CDR3nt: TGCAGCGTTGAAGCCGGCGCGGGAGGGTTTACTGGGCAGTTCTTC
j_gene: TRBJ1-5; v_gene: TRBV5-3; abundance: -; d_gene: -; CDR3aa: CARSLDQVCCNQPQHF; CDR3nt: TGTGCCAGAAGCTTGGACCAGGTATGTTGCAATCAGCCCCAGCATTTT
j_gene: TRBJ1-4; v_gene: TRBV2; abundance: -; d_gene: -; CDR3aa: CASRAAGEKLFF; CDR3nt: TGTGCCAGCCGGGCCGCGGGTGAAAAACTGTTTTTT
j_gene: TRBJ1-1; v_gene: TRBV30; abundance: -; d_gene: TRBD1; CDR3aa: CAWTAPWTGRAFF; CDR3nt: TGTGCCTGGACTGCCCCGTGGACAGGGAGAGCTTTCTTT
j_gene: TRBJ1-1; v_gene: TRBV7-9; abundance: -; d_gene: -; CDR3aa: CASSYIVGRVNTEAFF; CDR3nt: TGTGCCAGCAGCTACATAGTCGGCAGGGTGAACACTGAAGCTTTCTTT
j_gene: TRBJ2-7; v_gene: TRBV7-6; abundance: -; d_gene: TRBD2; CDR3aa: CASSLEASGGTYEQYF; CDR3nt: TGTGCCAGCAGCTTAGAGGCTAGCGGGGGTACCTACGAGCAGTACTTC
j_gene: TRBJ1-5; v_gene: TRBV4-2; abundance: -; d_gene: -; CDR3aa: CASSQERDQPQHF; CDR3nt: TGTGCCAGCAGCCAAGAACGCGATCAGCCCCAGCATTTT
j_gene: TRBJ2-3; v_gene: TRBV27; abundance: -; d_gene: TRBD1; CDR3aa: CASSRKGAASTDTQYF; CDR3nt: TGTGCCAGCAGTCGCAAGGGGGCGGCCAGCACAGATACGCAGTATTTT
j_gene: TRBJ1-5; v_gene: TRBV27; abundance: -; d_gene: -; CDR3aa: CASSLAGGSQPQHF; CDR3nt: TGTGCCAGCAGTTTAGCGGGGGGGAGTCAGCCCCAGCATTTT
j_gene: TRBJ2-3; v_gene: TRBV29-1; abundance: -; d_gene: -; CDR3aa: CSVGVTDTQYF; CDR3nt: TGCAGCGTTGGAGTCACAGATACGCAGTATTTT
j_gene: TRBJ2-1; v_gene: TRBV7-2; abundance: -; d_gene: TRBD2; CDR3aa: CASSYVRGGQNEQFF; CDR3nt: TGTGCCAGCAGTTATGTTCGCGGGGGTCAAAATGAGCAGTTCTTC
j_gene: TRBJ2-2; v_gene: TRBV2; abundance: -; d_gene: TRBD2; CDR3aa: CASIGEFLAGGTGELFF; CDR3nt: TGTGCCAGCATAGGAGAGTTTCTAGCGGGGGGGACCGGGGAGCTGTTTTTT
j_gene: TRBJ1-1; v_gene: TRBV5-4; abundance: -; d_gene: -; CDR3aa: CASSLYEGDTEAFF; CDR3nt: TGTGCCAGCAGCTTGTATGAGGGGGACACTGAAGCTTTCTTT
j_gene: TRBJ2-2; v_gene: TRBV7-3; abundance: -; d_gene: -; CDR3aa: CASSLTDSTNTGELFF; CDR3nt: TGTGCCAGCAGCTTAACCGACAGTACGAACACCGGGGAGCTGTTTTTT
j_gene: TRBJ2-5; v_gene: TRBV9; abundance: -; d_gene: TRBD2; CDR3aa: CASSPTPGRGGETQYF; CDR3nt: TGTGCCAGCAGCCCTACCCCGGGGCGGGGGGGGGAGACCCAGTACTTC
j_gene: TRBJ2-5; v_gene: TRBV2; abundance: -; d_gene: TRBD2; CDR3aa: CASSPGYGGAQETQYF; CDR3nt: TGTGCCAGCAGTCCAGGATACGGGGGGGCCCAAGAGACCCAGTACTTC
j_gene: TRBJ2-1; v_gene: TRBV11-2; abundance: -; d_gene: -; CDR3aa: CASSRNGDEQFF; CDR3nt: TGTGCCAGCAGCCGTAACGGGGATGAGCAGTTCTTC
j_gene: TRBJ1-3; v_gene: TRBV5-4; abundance: few; d_gene: -; CDR3aa: CASSRATDSGNTIYF; CDR3nt: TGTGCCAGCAGCCGAGCGACAGACTCTGGAAACACCATATATTTT
j_gene: TRBJ1-1; v_gene: TRBV9; abundance: -; d_gene: -; CDR3aa: CASSVERSTEAFF; CDR3nt: TGTGCCAGCAGCGTAGAACGGTCTACTGAAGCTTTCTTT
j_gene: TRBJ2-3; v_gene: TRBV29-1; abundance: -; d_gene: TRBD1; CDR3aa: CSVLDRGQSDTQYF; CDR3nt: TGCAGCGTGCTAGACAGGGGGCAATCGGATACGCAGTATTTT
j_gene: TRBJ2-3; v_gene: TRBV7-6; abundance: -; d_gene: -; CDR3aa: CASSLARTSTDTQYF; CDR3nt: TGTGCCAGCAGCTTAGCGCGGACTAGCACAGATACGCAGTATTTT